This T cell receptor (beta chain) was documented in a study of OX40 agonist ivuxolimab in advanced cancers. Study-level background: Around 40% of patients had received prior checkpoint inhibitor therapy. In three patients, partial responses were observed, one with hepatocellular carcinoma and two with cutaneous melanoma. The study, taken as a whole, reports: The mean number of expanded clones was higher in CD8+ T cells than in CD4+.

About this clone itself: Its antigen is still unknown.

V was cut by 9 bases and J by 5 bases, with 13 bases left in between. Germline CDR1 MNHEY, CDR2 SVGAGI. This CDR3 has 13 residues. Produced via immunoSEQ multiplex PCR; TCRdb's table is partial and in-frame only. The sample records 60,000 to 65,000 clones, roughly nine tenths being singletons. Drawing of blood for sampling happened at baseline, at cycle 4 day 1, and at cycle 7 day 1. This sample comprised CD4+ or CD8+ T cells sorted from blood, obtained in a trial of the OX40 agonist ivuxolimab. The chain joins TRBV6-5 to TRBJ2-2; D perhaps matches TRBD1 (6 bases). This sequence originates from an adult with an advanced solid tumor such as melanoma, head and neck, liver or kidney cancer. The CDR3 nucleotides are TGTGCCAGTGCTTGGACAGCGACCGGGGAGCTGTTTTTT. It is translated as CASAWTATGELFF.